This TCR beta chain was captured in a study of blood T cell repertoires in COVID-19. Study-level background: Both acute and convalescent COVID-19 samples were obtained from the United States, Italy and Spain. Sample material is recorded as cDNA or gDNA derived from T cells, B-cell-depleted T cells, or PBMCs.

This clone is a singleton in its sample. Authors' data handling: The authors estimated nucleated cell counts from reference gene primer amplification. TCRdb's table, derived via immunoSEQ multiplex PCR, lists solely in-frame clones and lacks some. The V and J calls and the clone size are those of that table, but D and trimming were determined from the DNA. Here the sample spans 300,000 or so clones, roughly 90% being singletons. This CDR3 has 13 residues. J gave up 6 bases and V 5 bases, and 3 bases lay outside the gene matches. The rearrangement uses TRBV12-3 or TRBV12-4 and TRBJ2-3; the match to TRBD2 covers 9 bases. This TCR derives from a man between 18 and 35 years old who had recovered from COVID-19. The sequencing input was peripheral blood. CDR3 region: CASSTRGGDTQYF. DNA of the CDR3: TGTGCCAGCAGTACGCGGGGGGGGGATACGCAGTATTTT.